This is a list of T cell receptor beta chains from one sample in a study of cytomegalovirus exposure and HLA in healthy donors. Assay used: immunoSEQ multiplex PCR; TCRdb lists only in-frame clones, some missing. The table records around 92,000 clones, 65% to 85% of them present only once. The sample was PBMCs. The origin of the receptors is a woman in her 70s in good health and CMV-seropositive. Each CDR3 is given with its conserved first and last residue. The D gene is left open where the match is weak. Rows give clone size only sometimes, using once, few, many, or a class for an expanded clone.

d_call: TRBD1; clone_size: -; j_call: TRBJ2-3; v_call: TRBV4-2; cdr3_nt: TGTGCCAGCAGCCAAGAAAGTGGCGGGACAGGCATCACAGATACGCAGTATTTT; cdr3_aa: CASSQESGGTGITDTQYF
d_call: TRBD1; clone_size: -; j_call: TRBJ1-5; v_call: TRBV2; cdr3_nt: TGTGCCAGCAGTCAGGGGGCGAATTACCAGCCCCAGCATTTT; cdr3_aa: CASSQGANYQPQHF
d_call: TRBD2; clone_size: -; j_call: TRBJ2-1; v_call: TRBV2; cdr3_nt: TGTGCCAGCAGTGAAAAGTCTAGCGGGAGTCGTGAGCAGTTCTTC; cdr3_aa: CASSEKSSGSREQFF
d_call: -; clone_size: -; j_call: TRBJ1-5; v_call: TRBV7-2; cdr3_nt: TGTGCCAGCAGCCCTGCGGGGCCAACCGGACAGCCCCAGCATTTT; cdr3_aa: CASSPAGPTGQPQHF
d_call: -; clone_size: -; j_call: TRBJ2-5; v_call: TRBV21-1; cdr3_nt: TGTGCCAGCAGCCTACTAGCGGGGGGGGAAGAGACCCAGTACTTC; cdr3_aa: CASSLLAGGEETQYF
d_call: -; clone_size: -; j_call: TRBJ2-2; v_call: TRBV27; cdr3_nt: TGTGCCAGCAGTCTCTACAGGGCTGGGGAGCTGTTTTTT; cdr3_aa: CASSLYRAGELFF
d_call: -; clone_size: once; j_call: TRBJ1-5; v_call: TRBV7-2; cdr3_nt: TGTGCCAGCAGCTTAGCCCGGGATCAGCCCCAGCATTTT; cdr3_aa: CASSLARDQPQHF
d_call: TRBD1; clone_size: -; j_call: TRBJ1-4; v_call: TRBV4-2; cdr3_nt: TGTGCCAGCAGCCAAGGGGACAGGGGAGCAACTAATGAAAAACTGTTTTTT; cdr3_aa: CASSQGDRGATNEKLFF
d_call: -; clone_size: -; j_call: TRBJ2-1; v_call: TRBV28; cdr3_nt: TGTGCCAGCAGTTACCCAGGGGCATCACCCTACAATGAGCAGTTCTTC; cdr3_aa: CASSYPGASPYNEQFF
d_call: -; clone_size: -; j_call: TRBJ2-7; v_call: TRBV4-2; cdr3_nt: TGTGCCAGCAGCCAAGATTTCCCTCTCTCCTACGAGCAGTACTTC; cdr3_aa: CASSQDFPLSYEQYF
d_call: TRBD1; clone_size: -; j_call: TRBJ2-5; v_call: TRBV5-1; cdr3_nt: TGCGCCAGTCAGGGACAGGGAGACCAAGAGACCCAGTACTTC; cdr3_aa: CASQGQGDQETQYF
d_call: -; clone_size: few; j_call: TRBJ2-7; v_call: TRBV5-4; cdr3_nt: TGTGCCAGCAGCCAAGCGGTCCGTGGAGAGCAGTACTTC; cdr3_aa: CASSQAVRGEQYF
d_call: -; clone_size: once; j_call: TRBJ2-4; v_call: TRBV9; cdr3_nt: TGTGCCAGCAGCGTTACAGGGTCCAAAAACATTCAGTACTTC; cdr3_aa: CASSVTGSKNIQYF
d_call: -; clone_size: -; j_call: TRBJ1-5; v_call: TRBV5-6; cdr3_nt: TGTGCCAGCAGCTTGTATGACGGGGATCAGCCCCAGCATTTT; cdr3_aa: CASSLYDGDQPQHF
d_call: -; clone_size: -; j_call: TRBJ2-3; v_call: TRBV5-1; cdr3_nt: TGCGCCAGCAGCTTGGCAGAGGGGGGGCGCGGCACAGATACGCAGTATTTT; cdr3_aa: CASSLAEGGRGTDTQYF
d_call: -; clone_size: few; j_call: TRBJ1-2; v_call: TRBV7-5; cdr3_nt: TGTGCCAGAAAAGGGGGCAGGGGGAAGGTTAGGTATGGCTACACCTTC; cdr3_aa: CARKGGRGKVRYGYTF
d_call: -; clone_size: few; j_call: TRBJ2-2; v_call: TRBV19; cdr3_nt: TGTGCCAGTAGTGCCGGAACCGGGAGCGGCGGGGAGCTGTTTTTT; cdr3_aa: CASSAGTGSGGELFF
d_call: -; clone_size: -; j_call: TRBJ2-7; v_call: TRBV7-9; cdr3_nt: TGTGCCAGCGGAGAGGGAACCTACGAGCAGTACTTC; cdr3_aa: CASGEGTYEQYF
d_call: -; clone_size: -; j_call: TRBJ2-3; v_call: TRBV29-1; cdr3_nt: TGCAGCGTTGCTGTACTGAGCACAGATACGCAGTATTTT; cdr3_aa: CSVAVLSTDTQYF
d_call: -; clone_size: -; j_call: TRBJ2-1; v_call: TRBV19; cdr3_nt: TGTGCCAGTACCCTGACGGGAGAGTCAAATGAGCAGTTCTTC; cdr3_aa: CASTLTGESNEQFF
d_call: -; clone_size: -; j_call: TRBJ2-1; v_call: TRBV5-1; cdr3_nt: TGCGCCAGCAGCTTGGCCTCGGATGAGCAGTTCTTC; cdr3_aa: CASSLASDEQFF
d_call: -; clone_size: -; j_call: TRBJ2-7; v_call: TRBV2; cdr3_nt: TGTGCCAGCAGTGTTGGGCCCCCCTCCTACGAGCAGTACTTC; cdr3_aa: CASSVGPPSYEQYF
d_call: TRBD1; clone_size: -; j_call: TRBJ2-5; v_call: TRBV4-2; cdr3_nt: TGTGCCAGCAGCCATCCTTGGGACAGTCCGATGGCAAAAGAGACCCAGTACTTC; cdr3_aa: CASSHPWDSPMAKETQYF
d_call: -; clone_size: -; j_call: TRBJ2-3; v_call: TRBV19; cdr3_nt: TGTGCCAGCAACTCCGGCAGGGTCACTAGCACAGATACGCAGTATTTT; cdr3_aa: CASNSGRVTSTDTQYF
d_call: -; clone_size: -; j_call: TRBJ2-1; v_call: TRBV5-1; cdr3_nt: TGCGCCAGCAGGCGGGACTCCTACAATGAGCAGTTCTTC; cdr3_aa: CASRRDSYNEQFF
d_call: TRBD1; clone_size: -; j_call: TRBJ1-1; v_call: TRBV19; cdr3_nt: TGTGCCAGTAGTATAATATTCGGGGGACAGAAGAACACTGAAGCTTTCTTT; cdr3_aa: CASSIIFGGQKNTEAFF
d_call: -; clone_size: -; j_call: TRBJ1-2; v_call: TRBV21-1; cdr3_nt: TGTGCCAGCAGCAAATTAGCGCTGGGGATAAGGGATCGCCGAGCTATCTATGGCTACACCTTC; cdr3_aa: CASSKLALGIRDRRAIYGYTF
d_call: -; clone_size: few; j_call: TRBJ2-1; v_call: TRBV5-4; cdr3_nt: TGTGCCAGCAGCTTGGGAGGACTAAGAAGCTCCTACAATGAGCAGTTCTTC; cdr3_aa: CASSLGGLRSSYNEQFF
d_call: TRBD1; clone_size: -; j_call: TRBJ1-5; v_call: TRBV19; cdr3_nt: TGTGCCAGTAGTATAGACTACAGGGGGGGCAATCAGCCCCAGCATTTT; cdr3_aa: CASSIDYRGGNQPQHF
d_call: TRBD1; clone_size: -; j_call: TRBJ1-5; v_call: TRBV30; cdr3_nt: TGTGCCTGGGGGGGACAGGGCAATCAGCCCCAGCATTTT; cdr3_aa: CAWGGQGNQPQHF
d_call: TRBD2; clone_size: -; j_call: TRBJ2-3; v_call: TRBV2; cdr3_nt: TGTGCCAGCAGTGAGCTTAGCGGGAGGGGCACAGATACGCAGTATTTT; cdr3_aa: CASSELSGRGTDTQYF
d_call: -; clone_size: -; j_call: TRBJ2-1; v_call: TRBV19; cdr3_nt: TGTGCCAGTAATCTGAGACGGGGGATAAATGAGCAGTTCTTC; cdr3_aa: CASNLRRGINEQFF